The clone carrying this T cell receptor (beta chain) was detected many times. Its antigen is unknown. The CDR3 extends 3 residues past the end of the read, so its final part is completed from the germline J gene. The data were obtained in a study of T cell clonality in common variable immunodeficiency. V lost 2 bases and J 1 base, leaving 9 bases between the germline ends. This CDR3 has 15 amino acids. Findings and limits, study-wide: CVID subjects showed higher TCRbeta clonality than healthy controls.

Equal genomic DNA amounts from CVID and control samples were sequenced. Clones were read by immunoSEQ multiplex PCR, and TCRdb kept only the in-frame ones, dropping some. The profile covers around 45,000 clones, none occurring a single time. J is TRBJ1-5 and V is TRBV12-3 or TRBV12-4; D unresolved. The receptor was derived from a person aged 18-70 years in good health. Sequencing was done on a sample of peripheral blood mononuclear cells. CDR3 protein: CASSLLHPSNQPQHF. The covered CDR3 bases are TGTGCCAGCAGTTTATTACACCCAAGCAATCAGCCC.